One sample yielded the 20 T cell receptor beta chains listed below, sequenced in a study of CD8 T cells in Susac syndrome. Reverse transcription of about 0.45 to 1 ug RNA was carried out with random hexamers. Using its own MiXCR run on the immunoSEQ multiplex PCR reads, TCRdb lists one record per CDR3 protein. The table lists roughly 250,000 distinct CDR3 sequences, 90% to 96% of them singletons. The sample taken for sequencing was CD4+ T cells from PBMCs. The origin of the receptors is a human donor with Susac syndrome.

This chain connects TRBV12-3 or TRBV12-4 to TRBJ2-4, with 9 bases that match TRBD2. The V gene end was trimmed by 7 bases and the J gene end by 9 bases; junction bases not matched to a gene: 10. There are 14 residues in the CDR3. CDR3 nucleotides: TGTGCCAGCACCTCTCTAGCGGGGAGGGTCATTCAGTACTTC. Its translation: CASTSLAGRVIQYF.

The V call is TRBV20-1, the J call TRBJ2-3; possible D gene TRBD2, 5 bases. V lost 0 bases to trimming and J lost 3 bases, with 10 bases between them. Germline CDR1 DFQATT, CDR2 SNEGSKA (reference sequence). CDR3 length equals 14 residues. CDR3 amino acids: CSARDQWETDTQYF. The CDR3 DNA follows: TGCAGTGCTAGAGATCAGTGGGAGACAGATACGCAGTATTTT.

The chain employs TRBV29-1 and TRBJ1-2, with D unresolved. V lost 2 bases, J lost 0 bases, and 4 bases lay in between. Germline assignment: CDR1 SQVTM and CDR2 ANQGSEA. The CDR3 contains 12 residues. CDR3 sequence reads: CSVEQPNYGYTF. The CDR3 DNA reads as TGCAGCGTTGAACAGCCTAACTATGGCTACACCTTC.

The chain has TRBV29-1 and TRBJ2-2; the D is unclear. The ends were cut back, 2 bases at V and 5 bases at J, with 6 bases in the middle. Looked up from germline, CDR1 is SQVTM and CDR2 is ANQGSEA. The CDR3 runs 12 residues. CDR3 sequence (DNA): TGCAGCGTTGAAAGGTCTACCGGGGAGCTGTTTTTT. Protein product: CSVERSTGELFF.

The chain has TRBV4-1 and TRBJ1-1; D is perhaps TRBD1 (5 bases). Trimming cost V 1 base and J 1 base, with 10 bases left between them. CDR3 length: 15 residues. From germline, CDR1 is MGHRA and CDR2 YSYEKL. The CDR3 nucleotides read TGCGCCAGCAGCCAAGGTTCACAGGCGAACACTGAAGCTTTCTTT. It yields the protein CASSQGSQANTEAFF.

The rearrangement uses TRBV4-1 and TRBJ2-5; D remains ambiguous. Germline V lookup: CDR1 MGHRA, CDR2 YSYEKL. This CDR3 has 15 amino acids. Trimming removed 3 bases at V and 0 bases at J, with 11 bases between. CDR3 region: CASSQLTPYQETQYF. CDR3 DNA sequence: TGCGCCAGCAGCCAGCTCACTCCGTACCAAGAGACCCAGTACTTC.

V is TRBV29-1 and J is TRBJ1-2; D may be TRBD1 (5 bases). Trimming took off 3 bases at V and 0 bases at J, with 17 bases between the two ends. The germline V gene has CDR1 SQVTM and CDR2 ANQGSEA. The CDR3 loop spans 16 amino acids. DNA of the CDR3: TGCAGCGTTGACCTCTATGGGACGGCAGCTAACTATGGCTACACCTTC. Amino acid sequence: CSVDLYGTAANYGYTF.

The chain joins TRBV5-4 to TRBJ1-2; TRBD1 is a possible D gene (6 bases). Germline CDR1 SGHNT, CDR2 YYREEE (reference sequence). CDR3 size: 13 residues. Trimming stripped 4 bases from V and 4 bases from J, with 11 bases between. DNA of the CDR3: TGTGCCAGCAGCGCCCAGGGGAGCTATGGCTACACCTTC. This codes for CASSAQGSYGYTF.

This clonotype was detected once. The V gene is TRBV15, the J gene TRBJ2-7; D gene unclear. Germline loops: CDR1 LNHNV, CDR2 YYDKDF (reference sequence). The length of the CDR3 is 12 residues. The V gene lost 0 bases and the J gene lost 6 bases, with 6 bases spanning the gap. The CDR3 spells CATSRDYFEQYF. For the CDR3, the DNA is TGTGCCACCAGCAGAGACTACTTCGAGCAGTACTTC. Full variable domain (rest looked up from reference TRBV15 and TRBJ2-7): DAMVIQNPRYQVTQFGKPVTLSCSQTLNHNVMYWYQQKSSQAPKLLFHYYDKDFNNEADTPDNFQSRRPNTSFCFLDIRSPGLGDTAMYLCATSRDYFEQYFGPGTRLTVT.

The chain recombines TRBV14 with TRBJ2-7; perhaps TRBD1 as D (5 bases). The CDR3 consists of 13 residues. CDR1 and CDR2 (germline): SGHDN, FVKESK. V dropped 10 bases and J dropped 5 bases, with 18 bases sitting between them. The DNA of the CDR3 is TGTGCCACCAAGACTCAGGGCGGAGACGAGCAGTACTTC. Encoded protein: CATKTQGGDEQYF.

The V gene is TRBV7-9, the J gene TRBJ2-5; the match to TRBD2 covers 13 bases. V trimming: 6 bases; J trimming: 1 base; junction bases outside the gene matches: 5. The V gene's germline CDR1 is SEHNR and CDR2 FQNEAQ (reference sequence). The CDR3 sequence is 16 residues long. The CDR3 loop is CASSLGLAGPQETQYF. The DNA of the CDR3 is TGTGCCAGCAGTTTGGGACTAGCGGGACCCCAAGAGACCCAGTACTTC.

V gene TRBV4-1 combines with J gene TRBJ1-1; D gene ambiguous. This CDR3 contains 14 residues. V lost 1 base and J lost 2, with 8 bases in between. CDR1 and CDR2 from the germline V gene are MGHRA and YSYEKL. CDR3 residues: CASSQVSINTEAFF. The CDR3, as DNA: TGCGCCAGCAGCCAAGTATCGATTAACACTGAAGCTTTCTTT.

The chain combines TRBV20-1 with TRBJ2-1; the match to TRBD2 covers 10 bases. The ends lost 3 bases at V and 11 bases at J; junction bases unmatched: 10. CDR3 length equals 14 residues. Germline CDR1 DFQATT, CDR2 SNEGSKA (reference sequence). CDR3: CSARSGLADDQQFF. DNA of the CDR3: TGCAGTGCTAGGTCAGGACTAGCGGACGACCAGCAGTTCTTC.

This chain links TRBV12-3 or TRBV12-4 with TRBJ2-7, with D perhaps matching TRBD1 (6 bases). V was cut by 6 bases and J by 2 bases, with 11 bases left in between. The CDR3 contains 13 residues. CDR3 residues: CASSRTEAYEQYF. The DNA for the CDR3 is TGTGCCAGCAGCAGGACAGAGGCCTACGAGCAGTACTTC.

This chain links TRBV30 with TRBJ1-1; no reliable D call. The germline CDR1 and CDR2 sequences are GTSNPN and SVGIG (reference sequence). CDR3 length: 12 residues. Trimming pared 1 base from V and 3 bases from J, leaving 6 bases between. The CDR3 is CAWSAVYTEAFF. CDR3 coding DNA: TGTGCCTGGAGTGCAGTTTACACTGAAGCTTTCTTT.

There are a few counts of this clonotype. The chain joins TRBV29-1 to TRBJ2-7; D is undetermined. The CDR3 loop spans 12 amino acids. The V end lost 3 bases, the J end lost 1 base, and 7 bases lay between the germline ends. Germline CDR1 is SQVTM and CDR2 is ANQGSEA. The CDR3: CSVEGRSYEQYF. CDR3 sequence (DNA): TGCAGCGTTGAGGGTAGGTCCTACGAGCAGTACTTC.

This clonotype was seen once. The chain is built from TRBV7-2 and TRBJ1-2, with 8 bases lining up with TRBD1. J gave up 4 bases and V 5 bases, and 6 bases lay outside the gene matches. This CDR3 is 14 amino acids long. Germline V CDR1 and CDR2: SGHTA, FQGNSA. The CDR3 is CASSRRGQGYGYTF. The CDR3 DNA is TGTGCCAGCAGCCGACGAGGACAGGGCTATGGCTACACCTTC.

The CDR3 DNA reads as TGCAGTGCGAATATAGCGGGAGGAGACATTCAGTACTTC. It yields the protein CSANIAGGDIQYF. The V and J genes are TRBV20-1 and TRBJ2-4; TRBD2 matches 10 bases. In germline, CDR1 is DFQATT, CDR2 SNEGSKA (reference sequence). The CDR3 contains 13 residues. The V segment lost 6 bases and the J segment 8 bases; nucleotides outside the gene matches: 7.

V and J are TRBV28 and TRBJ1-5, with 8 bases lining up with TRBD1. The CDR3 runs to 15 residues. The ends lost 2 bases at V and 5 bases at J; junction bases unmatched: 5. The germline gives CDR1 MDHEN, CDR2 SYDVKM. Written as DNA, the CDR3 is TGTGCCAGCAGTTTACGCCAGGGGGCGCATCAGCCCCAGCATTTT. The encoded protein is CASSLRQGAHQPQHF.

This clonotype was picked up one time. The V call is TRBV30, the J call TRBJ1-2; TRBD1 might be the D (6 bases). Trimming shortened V by 2 bases and J by 8 bases, and 12 bases separated the two germline ends. The CDR3 is 12 residues long. The V gene's germline CDR1 is GTSNPN and CDR2 SVGIG (reference sequence). The CDR3 nucleotides read TGTGCCTGGAGTCCTCCAGGGGTAGGCTACACCTTC. This encodes CAWSPPGVGYTF.